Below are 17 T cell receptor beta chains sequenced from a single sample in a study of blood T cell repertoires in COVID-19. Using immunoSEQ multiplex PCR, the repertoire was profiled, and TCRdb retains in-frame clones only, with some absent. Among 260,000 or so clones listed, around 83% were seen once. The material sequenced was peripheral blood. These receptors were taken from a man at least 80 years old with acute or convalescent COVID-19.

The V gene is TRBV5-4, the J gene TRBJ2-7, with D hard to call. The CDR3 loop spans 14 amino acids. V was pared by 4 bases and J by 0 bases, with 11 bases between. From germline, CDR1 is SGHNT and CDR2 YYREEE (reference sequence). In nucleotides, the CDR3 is TGTGCCAGCAGCGCCGAGGTCAGCTCCTACGAGCAGTACTTC. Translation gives CASSAEVSSYEQYF.

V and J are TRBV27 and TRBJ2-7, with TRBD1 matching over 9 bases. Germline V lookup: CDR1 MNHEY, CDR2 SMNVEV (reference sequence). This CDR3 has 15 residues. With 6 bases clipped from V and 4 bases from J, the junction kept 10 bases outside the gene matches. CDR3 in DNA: TGTGCCAGCAGGATACACGGACAGGGGAATTACGAGCAGTACTTC. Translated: CASRIHGQGNYEQYF.

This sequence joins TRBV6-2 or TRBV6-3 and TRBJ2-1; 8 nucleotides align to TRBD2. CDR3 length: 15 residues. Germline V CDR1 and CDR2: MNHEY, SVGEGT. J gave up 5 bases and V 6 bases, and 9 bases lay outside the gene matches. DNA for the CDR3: TGTGCCAGCAGCCCGGGACTAGGGGGAAACAATGAGCAGTTCTTC. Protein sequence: CASSPGLGGNNEQFF.

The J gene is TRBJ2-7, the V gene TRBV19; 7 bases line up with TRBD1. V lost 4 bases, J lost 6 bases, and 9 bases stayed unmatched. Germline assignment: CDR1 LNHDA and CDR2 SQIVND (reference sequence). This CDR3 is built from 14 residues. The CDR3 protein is CASSKDRTMSEQYF. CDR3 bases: TGTGCCAGTAGTAAGGACAGGACCATGAGCGAGCAGTACTTC. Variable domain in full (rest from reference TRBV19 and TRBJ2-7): DGGITQSPKYLFRKEGQNVTLSCEQNLNHDAMYWYRQDPGQGLRLIYYSQIVNDFQKGDIAEGYSVSREKKESFPLTVTSAQKNPTAFYLCASSKDRTMSEQYFGPGTRLTVT.

The CDR3 region has the DNA TGTGCCTCATCCTTGGACAGGGGCTCCTACGAGCAGTACTTC. Its translation: CASSLDRGSYEQYF. The chain is built from TRBV10-3 and TRBJ2-7; 9 nucleotides match TRBD1. The length of the CDR3 is 14 residues. V lost 11 bases and J lost 0; bases outside the gene matches: 8. Per germline, CDR1 ENHRY and CDR2 SYGVKD.

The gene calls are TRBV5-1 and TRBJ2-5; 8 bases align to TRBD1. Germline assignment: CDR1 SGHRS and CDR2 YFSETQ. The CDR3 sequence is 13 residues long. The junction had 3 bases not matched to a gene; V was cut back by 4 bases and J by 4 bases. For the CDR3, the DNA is TGCGCCAGCAGCCTGACAGGGGTAGAGACCCAGTACTTC. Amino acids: CASSLTGVETQYF.

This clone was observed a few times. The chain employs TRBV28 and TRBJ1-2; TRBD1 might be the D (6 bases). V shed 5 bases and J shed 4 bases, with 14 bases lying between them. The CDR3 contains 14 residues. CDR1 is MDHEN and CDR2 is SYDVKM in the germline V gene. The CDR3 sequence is CASSLRTEAYGYTF. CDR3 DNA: TGTGCCAGCAGTCTAAGGACAGAGGCCTATGGCTACACCTTC.

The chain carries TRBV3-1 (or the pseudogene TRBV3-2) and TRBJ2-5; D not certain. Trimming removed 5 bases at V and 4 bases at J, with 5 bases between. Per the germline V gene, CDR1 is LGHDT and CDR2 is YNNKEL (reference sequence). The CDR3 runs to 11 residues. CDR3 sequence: CASSTSETQYF. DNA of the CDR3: TGTGCCAGCAGCACTTCAGAGACCCAGTACTTC.

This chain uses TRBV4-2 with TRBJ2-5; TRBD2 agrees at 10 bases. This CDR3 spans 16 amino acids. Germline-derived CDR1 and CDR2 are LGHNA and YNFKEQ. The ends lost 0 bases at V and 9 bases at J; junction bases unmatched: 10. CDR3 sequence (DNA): TGTGCCAGCAGCCAAGATGTGTCTAGCGGGGGCCCGGCCCAGTACTTC. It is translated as CASSQDVSSGGPAQYF.

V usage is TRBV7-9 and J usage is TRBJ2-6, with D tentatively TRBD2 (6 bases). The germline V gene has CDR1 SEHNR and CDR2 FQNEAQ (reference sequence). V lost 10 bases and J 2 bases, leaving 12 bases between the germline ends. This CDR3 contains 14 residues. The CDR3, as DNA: TGTGCCAACGAGTGGGGGGCTGGGGCCAACGTCCTGACTTTC. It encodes CANEWGAGANVLTF.

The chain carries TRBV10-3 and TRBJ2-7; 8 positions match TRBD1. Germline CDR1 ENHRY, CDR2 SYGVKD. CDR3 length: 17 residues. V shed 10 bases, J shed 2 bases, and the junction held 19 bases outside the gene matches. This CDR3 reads CATAETAGGRGAYEQYF. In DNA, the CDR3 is TGTGCCACCGCCGAAACAGCAGGGGGCAGAGGGGCCTACGAGCAGTACTTC.

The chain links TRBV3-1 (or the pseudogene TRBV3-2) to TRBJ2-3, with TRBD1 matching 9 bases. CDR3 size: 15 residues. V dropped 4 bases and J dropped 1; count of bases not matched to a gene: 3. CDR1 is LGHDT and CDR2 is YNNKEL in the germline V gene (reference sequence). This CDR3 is CASSPGTGRTDTQYF. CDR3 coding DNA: TGTGCCAGCAGCCCAGGGACAGGGCGCACAGATACGCAGTATTTT.

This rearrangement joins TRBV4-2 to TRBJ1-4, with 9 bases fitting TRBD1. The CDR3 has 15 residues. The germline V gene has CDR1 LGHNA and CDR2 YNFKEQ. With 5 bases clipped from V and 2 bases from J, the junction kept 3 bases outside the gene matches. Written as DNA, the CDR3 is TGTGCCAGCAGCGAAGGGACAGGGACTAATGAAAAACTGTTTTTT. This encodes CASSEGTGTNEKLFF.

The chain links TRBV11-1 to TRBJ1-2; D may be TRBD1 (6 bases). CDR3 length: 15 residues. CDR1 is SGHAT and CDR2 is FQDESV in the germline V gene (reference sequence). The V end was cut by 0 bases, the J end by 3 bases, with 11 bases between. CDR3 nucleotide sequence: TGTGCCAGCAGCTTAGCCAGGGGTAGCGACTATGGCTACACCTTC. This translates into CASSLARGSDYGYTF.

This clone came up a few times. The CDR3 is CASSTTTGYSGNTIYF. The CDR3 bases are TGTGCCAGCAGCACGACGACAGGTTACTCTGGAAACACCATATATTTT. This chain joins TRBV7-9 and TRBJ1-3; D possibly corresponds to TRBD1 (6 bases). There are 16 residues in the CDR3. Germline lookup yields CDR1 SEHNR and CDR2 FQNEAQ (reference sequence). Trimming removed 5 bases from V and 0 bases from J, with 14 bases in between.

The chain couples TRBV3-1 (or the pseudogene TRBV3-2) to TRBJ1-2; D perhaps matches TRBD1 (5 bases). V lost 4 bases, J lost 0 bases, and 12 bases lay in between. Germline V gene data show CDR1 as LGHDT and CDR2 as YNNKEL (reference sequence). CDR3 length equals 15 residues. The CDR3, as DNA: TGTGCCAGCAGCCCTGACAGACCCGCTAACTATGGCTACACCTTC. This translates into CASSPDRPANYGYTF.

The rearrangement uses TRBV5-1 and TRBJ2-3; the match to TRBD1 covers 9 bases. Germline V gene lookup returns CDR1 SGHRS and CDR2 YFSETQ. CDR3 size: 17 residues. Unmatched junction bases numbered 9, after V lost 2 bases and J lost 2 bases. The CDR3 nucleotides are TGCGCCAGCAGCTTATCTATGACAGGGGGTTTCACAGATACGCAGTATTTT. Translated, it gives CASSLSMTGGFTDTQYF.